The sequence of this T cell receptor beta chain was determined in a study of a mutant IDH1 vaccine in newly diagnosed glioma. At the level of the study: The sex distribution of treated patients was about 60% male and roughly 40% female, with a mean age of around 40 years. Those enrolled had earlier been treated with radiotherapy, temozolomide, or both, mostly both.

General study results and limits: Among patients, around 93% showed immune responses induced by the vaccine.

Specified time point: baseline, week 1 (first vaccination visit). Noted treatment: pre-vaccination baseline after standard-of-care therapy. In regard to this clone: Antigen specificity is unknown.

CDR3 length: 15 residues. Germline V gene lookup returns CDR1 SGHTA and CDR2 FQGNSA. V lost 0 bases and J lost 5, with 12 bases in between. Using immunoSEQ multiplex PCR, the repertoire was profiled, and TCRdb retains in-frame clones only, with some absent. The sample lists around 53,000 clones, around 86% occurring once. The receptor's source is a man aged 35 to 55 with glioma. The sequences come from PBMCs, collected from a glioma patient treated with radiotherapy, temozolomide or both. This sequence joins TRBV7-2 and TRBJ2-3; a weak D match, TRBD2 (6 bases). CDR3 in DNA: TGTGCCAGCAGCTTAGCGCGGGATTTAGTAGATACGCAGTATTTT. As protein: CASSLARDLVDTQYF.